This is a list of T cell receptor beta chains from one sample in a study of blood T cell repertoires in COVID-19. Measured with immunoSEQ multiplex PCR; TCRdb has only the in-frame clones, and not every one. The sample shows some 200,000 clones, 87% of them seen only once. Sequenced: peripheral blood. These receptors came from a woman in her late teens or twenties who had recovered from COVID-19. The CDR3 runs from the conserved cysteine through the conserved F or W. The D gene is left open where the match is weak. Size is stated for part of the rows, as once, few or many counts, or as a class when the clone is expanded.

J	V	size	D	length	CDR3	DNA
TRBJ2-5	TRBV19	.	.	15	CASSIEAGTRLTQYF	TGTGCCAGTAGTATAGAAGCGGGCACTCGTTTGACCCAGTACTTC
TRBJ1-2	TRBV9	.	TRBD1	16	CASSVEGDSLNYGYTF	TGTGCCAGCAGCGTAGAGGGGGACAGCCTGAACTATGGCTACACCTTC
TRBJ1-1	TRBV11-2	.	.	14	CASSSVLINTEAFF	TGTGCCAGCAGCTCGGTGCTAATTAACACTGAAGCTTTCTTT
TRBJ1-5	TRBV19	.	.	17	CASSMGRGKGGNQPQHF	TGTGCCAGTAGTATGGGTCGGGGGAAAGGGGGCAATCAGCCCCAGCATTTT
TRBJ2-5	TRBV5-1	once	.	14	CASSLRGEGETQYF	TGCGCCAGCAGCTTGAGGGGGGAGGGAGAGACCCAGTACTTC
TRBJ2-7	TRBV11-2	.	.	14	CASSFGGVSYEQYF	TGTGCCAGCAGCTTTGGAGGAGTCTCCTACGAGCAGTACTTC
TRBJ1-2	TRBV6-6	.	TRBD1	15	CASSWAPGTGDGYTF	TGTGCCAGCAGTTGGGCCCCCGGGACAGGGGATGGCTACACCTTC
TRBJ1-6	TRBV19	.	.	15	CASSRSEGGYSPLHF	TGTGCCAGTAGCCGGTCTGAGGGGGGGTATTCACCCCTCCACTTT
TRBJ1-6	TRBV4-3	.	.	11	CASSSNSPLHF	TGCGCCAGCAGCTCGAATTCACCCCTCCACTTT
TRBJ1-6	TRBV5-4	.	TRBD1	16	CASSRPGTGYNSPLHF	TGTGCCAGCAGCCGACCCGGGACAGGCTATAATTCACCCCTCCACTTT
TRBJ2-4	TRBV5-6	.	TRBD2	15	CASSLAASGGNLQYF	TGTGCCAGCAGCTTGGCGGCTAGCGGGGGGAATCTTCAGTACTTC
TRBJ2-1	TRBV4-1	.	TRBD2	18	CASSQEDRGLAGRHEQFF	TGCGCCAGCAGCCAAGAAGATAGAGGACTAGCGGGACGTCATGAGCAGTTCTTC
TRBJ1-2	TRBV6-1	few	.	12	CASSEQVSDYTF	TGTGCCAGCAGTGAGCAGGTATCTGACTACACCTTC
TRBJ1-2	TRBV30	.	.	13	CAWSLGGLGGYTF	TGTGCCTGGAGTCTTGGCGGGCTGGGTGGCTACACCTTC
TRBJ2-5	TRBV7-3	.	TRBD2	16	CASSLLAGGRGETQYF	TGTGCCAGCAGCTTACTGGCGGGGGGCCGAGGAGAGACCCAGTACTTC
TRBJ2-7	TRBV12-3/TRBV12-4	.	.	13	CASSLGPGSPTYF	TGTGCCAGCAGTTTAGGCCCAGGTTCCCCAACGTACTTC
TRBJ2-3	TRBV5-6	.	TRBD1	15	CASSTDRGVADTQYF	TGTGCCAGCAGCACAGACAGGGGGGTAGCAGATACGCAGTATTTT
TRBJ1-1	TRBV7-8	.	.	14	CASSTGQLNTEAFF	TGTGCCAGCAGCACAGGACAGCTGAACACTGAAGCTTTCTTT